What follows describes a single TCR beta chain. Its recognized antigen is unknown. The input lacks base qualities; no much larger clone sits a single base away. This entry belongs to a study of T cell responses to AZD1222 COVID-19 vaccine (dated by TCRdb to the early 2020s). Study-level background: TCR sequencing was performed for about 250 trial participants, of whom about 200 were given two doses of AZD1222 and 26 were given two doses of MenACWY control vaccine. Trial participants were enrolled by age into subgroups of 18-55, 56-69 and 70-plus years, and around 140, 26 and 57 TCR-sequenced participants, respectively, were included in these subgroups.

V and J are trimmed by 0 bases and 6 bases, and the gene matches miss 2 bases of the junction. CDR1 and CDR2 were assigned from the germline V gene as LGHNA and YNFKEQ. Spanning cysteine to phenylalanine, the CDR3 consists of 15 amino acids. Only the CDR3 portion is preserved as DNA: 45 bases, with reading frame beginning at the first base. Summary of the overall study and its limitations: Reportedly, close to half of the unique spike-specific TCRs recognized epitopes lying outside the regions that are mutated in the B.1.351 and B.1.1.7 variants. A significant rise in spike-specific TCR breadth and depth was observed after two AZD1222 doses relative to day 0 and relative to MenACWY recipients. Vaccine-associated CD4 TCRs spanned the whole spike protein, with dominant responses in regions 160-218 and 743-854. In the small 56-69-year group, the increase in depth fell short of significance, most likely because of low power. Because no samples from the day 14 peak response were available, repertoires could be characterized only after the peak T cell response. Only a handful of AZD1222 recipients were SARS-CoV-2 seropositive at baseline, limiting conclusions about previously exposed vaccinees. Participants were mostly white British, with more females than males. The authors suggested clonal diversity may have been underestimated.

Read against the paper, the sample's time point label means: about 28 days (+/-7) after the second vaccine dose. Because spike-specific TCR depth and breadth did not differ between the two schedules, AZD1222 recipients who got a second dose at roughly 4 weeks were pooled with those who got a second dose at roughly 12 weeks. The vaccinee samples were drawn from two UK trials, COV001 and COV002, one of which was a single-blind randomized controlled phase 2/3 trial testing AZD1222 (ChAdOx1 nCoV-19) in healthy adults. For TCRbeta chain sequencing, PBMC samples from trial participants were taken at day 0 and at day 28 after the second dose. The CDR3 regions of human TCRbeta chains were subjected to immunosequencing. The authors processed their data as follows. Repertoire TCRs were matched against a reference library of SARS-CoV-2-specific TCRs generated with the MIRA antigen-specificity platform. Breadth was defined as the fraction of unique TCRs that were SARS-CoV-2-associated. Depth was defined as the fraction of total T cells that were SARS-CoV-2-associated. Using the MIRA data, each spike-specific TCR was assigned both to the spike region to which the TCR was reactive and to a CD4 or CD8 class. Log10-transformed breadth and depth values were compared by one-way ANOVA with Sidak's multiple comparisons tests. TCRdb re-hosts the immuneACCESS table, in-frame sequences only. Its copies lack some clones; in the studies checked, an unresolved V gene accounts for under half of them, and the cause for the rest is not known. For V, J and clone size, that table is used; D and trimming come from the DNA. In all, the sample holds about 140,000 clones, and roughly nine tenths of those were seen once. Together, the top ten hold around 1.3% of the sample.

This material consisted of peripheral blood, taken 28 days after the second AZD1222 dose. The clonotype comes from an adult who received the AZD1222 COVID-19 vaccine. The rearranged chain carries TRBV4-2 and TRBJ1-5; TRBD1 lines up with 10 middle nucleotides. The CDR3 amino acid sequence is: CASSQDGTGAQPQHF. The DNA is as follows: TGTGCCAGCAGCCAAGATGGGACAGGGGCTCAGCCCCAGCATTTT.